The rows below give T cell receptor beta chains drawn from one sample of a study. TCRdb itself ran the 5' RACE reads through MiXCR, one entry per CDR3 protein. The data show around 9,600 distinct CDR3 sequences, approximately 31% seen once. The specimen sequenced was Tregs sorted from blood. These receptors all stem from a female donor with breast cancer. CDR3s include the opening cysteine and the closing phenylalanine or tryptophan. Fields, in order: J gene, V gene, clone size, D gene, CDR3 protein, CDR3 DNA. The D gene is left open where the match is weak. Where a row states a size, it is once, few, many or the class of an expanded clone; other rows omit it.

>TRBJ1-5|TRBV12-3/TRBV12-4|few|.
CASSLVRGGAPQHF
TGTGCCAGCAGTTTAGTCCGGGGTGGAGCGCCCCAGCATTTT
>TRBJ1-2|TRBV18|.|.
CASSPPSSAATYGYTF
TGTGCCAGCTCACCACCTTCCTCGGCAGCTACATACGGCTACACCTTC
>TRBJ2-5|TRBV5-1|.|.
CASSLDPGAMTQYF
TGCGCCAGCAGCTTGGATCCGGGGGCAATGACCCAGTACTTC
>TRBJ2-7|TRBV25-1|.|.
CASSVERGNSYEQYF
TGTGCCAGCAGTGTCGAAAGAGGAAACAGCTACGAGCAGTACTTC
>TRBJ2-7|TRBV27|few|.
CASSFIGQIREQYF
TGTGCCAGCAGTTTCATTGGACAGATTCGCGAGCAGTACTTC
>TRBJ1-3|TRBV20-1|.|.
CSAKDPRISGNTIYF
TGCAGTGCAAAAGATCCCCGGATCTCTGGAAACACCATATATTTT
>TRBJ1-3|TRBV7-9|.|TRBD1
CASYGTGFSGNTIYF
TGTGCCAGTTATGGGACAGGCTTCTCTGGAAACACCATATATTTT
>TRBJ1-5|TRBV11-2|.|TRBD1
CASSPGQGRYQPQHF
TGTGCCAGCAGCCCCGGACAGGGGAGGTATCAGCCCCAGCATTTT
>TRBJ2-7|TRBV4-2|.|.
CASSQENIAPYEQYF
TGTGCCAGCAGCCAAGAAAATATCGCCCCCTACGAGCAGTACTTC
>TRBJ1-1|TRBV10-2|few|TRBD1
CASSEYRQGNTEAFF
TGCGCCAGCAGTGAGTATAGACAGGGGAACACTGAAGCTTTCTTT
>TRBJ2-7|TRBV18|medium-sized|.
CASSPLDGHEQYF
TGTGCCAGCTCACCACTGGACGGACACGAGCAGTACTTC
>TRBJ2-1|TRBV6-2/TRBV6-3|few|.
CASSSDTIYNEQFF
TGTGCCAGCAGTTCCGATACCATCTACAATGAGCAGTTCTTC
>TRBJ2-5|TRBV13|.|.
CASRRQVQETQYF
TGTGCCAGCAGACGACAGGTTCAAGAGACCCAGTACTTC
>TRBJ1-1|TRBV3-1|few|.
CASSQVTGGTEAFF
TGTGCCAGCAGCCAAGTTACAGGCGGAACTGAAGCTTTCTTT
>TRBJ1-5|TRBV5-1|.|.
CASSPTGQRNQPQHF
TGCGCCAGCAGCCCAACAGGACAGCGAAATCAGCCCCAGCATTTT
>TRBJ2-6|TRBV7-8|once|TRBD1
CASSFRRGQGLTGANVLTF
TGTGCCAGCAGTTTCAGGAGGGGACAGGGGCTAACTGGGGCCAACGTCCTGACTTTC
>TRBJ1-5|TRBV4-3|.|.
CASSQTNAYQPQHF
TGCGCCAGCAGCCAAACGAACGCCTATCAGCCCCAGCATTTT
>TRBJ2-7|TRBV30|few|.
CAWSGSVEQYF
TGTGCCTGGAGTGGGTCGGTGGAGCAGTACTTC
>TRBJ2-3|TRBV12-3/TRBV12-4|medium-sized|TRBD2
CASREPGLPQYF
TGTGCCAGCAGAGAGCCGGGACTACCGCAGTATTTT
>TRBJ2-1|TRBV4-1|few|.
CASSQPKGLAKINPLFNEQFF
TGCGCCAGCAGCCAACCCAAAGGGCTAGCAAAGATTAACCCCCTCTTCAATGAGCAGTTCTTC
>TRBJ2-5|TRBV7-9|few|.
CASSLPPRLGETQYF
TGTGCCAGCAGCCTCCCTCCCCGTTTGGGGGAGACCCAGTACTTC
>TRBJ2-1|TRBV2|few|TRBD2
CASSASGVNEQFF
TGTGCCAGCAGCGCCAGCGGGGTTAATGAGCAGTTCTTC
>TRBJ2-1|TRBV5-4|few|.
CASMVKGSNEQFF
TGTGCCAGCATGGTTAAGGGGAGCAATGAGCAGTTCTTC
>TRBJ2-1|TRBV20-1|.|.
CSARPEGQRGYNEQFF
TGCAGTGCTAGACCCGAAGGACAGCGGGGATACAATGAGCAGTTCTTC
>TRBJ2-6|TRBV29-1|few|.
CSVSSGANVLTF
TGCAGCGTCTCCTCTGGGGCCAACGTCCTGACTTTC
>TRBJ2-1|TRBV30|.|TRBD2
CAWRIKIAGYNEQFF
TGTGCCTGGAGAATTAAGATAGCGGGTTACAATGAGCAGTTCTTC
>TRBJ1-2|TRBV15|once|TRBD1
CATSRDGTGRGYGYTF
TGTGCCACCAGCAGAGATGGGACAGGAAGAGGCTATGGCTACACCTTC
>TRBJ2-1|TRBV11-1|medium-sized|TRBD2
CASSSGLAGGREQFF
TGTGCCAGCAGCTCGGGACTAGCGGGAGGGCGTGAGCAGTTCTTC
>TRBJ1-6|TRBV7-6|.|.
CASSTLPNSPLHF
TGTGCCAGCAGCACCTTACCGAATTCACCCCTCCACTTT
>TRBJ2-3|TRBV29-1|few|TRBD2
CSVGIAGVSDTQYF
TGCAGCGTTGGCATAGCGGGAGTTTCAGATACGCAGTATTTT